This T cell receptor beta chain was identified during a study of blood T cell repertoires in COVID-19. Across the study: T cells, B-cell-depleted T cells, or PBMCs supplied cDNA or gDNA.

The authors' processing: For nucleated cells, counts were estimated from reference gene primer amplification. Using immunoSEQ multiplex PCR, the repertoire was profiled, and TCRdb retains in-frame clones only, with some absent. V, J and clone size are those of that table, while D and trimming were read from the DNA. The data hold 200,000 to 250,000 clones, with approximately 75% observed a single time. Cohort 3 recovery required two negative PCRs, clearance, or symptom resolution. Germline values: CDR1 SQVTM, CDR2 ANQGSEA. This CDR3 contains 12 residues. V lost 4 bases to trimming and J lost 5 bases, with 11 bases between them.

The sequenced sample was PBMCs or T cells enriched from blood (not recorded which). The V and J genes are TRBV29-1 and TRBJ1-1, with D perhaps TRBD1 (6 bases). The sequence was collected from a man in his forties or fifties who had recovered from COVID-19. The CDR3 reads CSVARGGTEAFF. CDR3 DNA sequence: TGCAGCGTTGCCCGAGGGGGTACTGAAGCTTTCTTT.